The 22 T cell receptor beta chains below come from one sample, sequenced in a study of cytomegalovirus exposure and HLA in healthy donors. This PCR relied on a set of 60 Vbeta primers and 13 Jbeta primers. Produced via immunoSEQ multiplex PCR; TCRdb's table is partial and in-frame only. Of some 120,000 clones in the sample, roughly two thirds were seen once. Material for sequencing was PBMCs. These receptors came from a woman younger than 45 in good health and CMV-seronegative.

The chain uses TRBV9 and TRBJ2-7; 7 bases match TRBD2. V was clipped by 0 bases and J by 3 bases; unmatched bases: 6. The CDR3 runs 15 residues. Per the germline V gene, CDR1 is SGDLS and CDR2 is YYNGEE. CDR3 in amino acids: CASSVDWPSGYEQYF. The DNA for the CDR3 is TGTGCCAGCAGCGTAGATTGGCCTAGCGGCTACGAGCAGTACTTC.

This clone was counted between two and nine times. The genes are TRBV10-3 and TRBJ1-1; D gene uncertain. The V end was cut by 3 bases, the J end by 5 bases, with 10 bases between. CDR1 and CDR2 from the germline V gene are ENHRY and SYGVKD. The CDR3 length is 13 residues. This CDR3 reads CAISEWAGTEAFF. In nucleotides, the CDR3 is TGTGCCATCAGTGAATGGGCGGGAACTGAAGCTTTCTTT.

This chain links TRBV28 with TRBJ2-1; D might be TRBD1 (6 bases). Germline CDR1 MDHEN, CDR2 SYDVKM. CDR3 length: 15 residues. The ends were cut back, 5 bases at V and 7 bases at J, with 18 bases in the middle. CDR3 coding DNA: TGTGCCAGCAGTCCACTCGGCAGGGGCCGGAATGAGCAGTTCTTC. Encoded protein: CASSPLGRGRNEQFF.

The V gene is TRBV11-3, the J gene TRBJ2-2; 10 bases are a match to TRBD1. This CDR3 is built from 15 residues. After removal of 5 bases from V and 6 bases from J, the junction contained 6 bases not matched to a gene. The germline V gene encodes CDR1 SGHNT and CDR2 YENEEA. In nucleotides, the CDR3 is TGTGCCAGCAGCCCTCCCGGGACAGGGGCCGGGGAGCTGTTTTTT. Translated, it gives CASSPPGTGAGELFF.

The rearrangement links TRBV5-1 to TRBJ2-2, with D possibly TRBD1 on 6 matching bases. Trimming cost V 6 bases and J 0 bases, with 9 bases left between them. The germline gives CDR1 SGHRS, CDR2 YFSETQ. The CDR3 runs 14 residues. The CDR3 reads CASTDSPNTGELFF. The DNA for the CDR3 is TGCGCCAGCACGGACAGCCCGAACACCGGGGAGCTGTTTTTT.

This rearrangement joins TRBV7-9 to TRBJ1-1; D is perhaps TRBD1 (6 bases). Trimming shortened V by 5 bases and J by 0 bases, and 13 bases separated the two germline ends. CDR1 is SEHNR and CDR2 is FQNEAQ in the germline V gene (reference sequence). This CDR3 is 15 amino acids long. CDR3 sequence reads: CASSPAQGMNTEAFF. CDR3 nucleotides: TGTGCCAGCAGCCCTGCACAGGGAATGAACACTGAAGCTTTCTTT.

This clone has just a few counts. The V and J genes are TRBV14 and TRBJ1-6; the D gene is possibly TRBD1 (5 bases). V was trimmed by 6 bases and J by 6 bases, leaving 15 bases between them. CDR1 and CDR2 (germline): SGHDN, FVKESK. This CDR3 is built from 15 residues. The CDR3, as DNA: TGTGCCAGCAGGGTCCCAGGGAAGGGTAATTCACCCCTCCACTTT. Amino acid sequence: CASRVPGKGNSPLHF.

The chain carries TRBV28 and TRBJ2-3; 12 nucleotides align to TRBD2. Germline V gives CDR1 MDHEN, CDR2 SYDVKM. The junction had 4 bases not matched to a gene; V was cut back by 4 bases and J by 2 bases. The CDR3 length is 16 residues. This chain's CDR3 is CASSSWTSGTTDTQYF. The DNA for the CDR3 is TGTGCCAGCAGTTCGTGGACTAGCGGGACCACAGATACGCAGTATTTT.

CDR3 loop: CASSLFWEVEQYF. The CDR3 nucleotides are TGTGCCAGCAGTTTATTTTGGGAGGTCGAGCAGTACTTC. The genes are TRBV28 and TRBJ2-7; a possible D gene is TRBD2 (6 bases). CDR3 size: 13 residues. Germline V CDR1 and CDR2: MDHEN, SYDVKM. V shed 1 base and J shed 6 bases, with 10 bases lying between them.

The chain has TRBV5-6 and TRBJ1-5; 7 nucleotides match TRBD1. Germline CDR1 is SGHDT and CDR2 is YYEEEE. The CDR3 length is 15 residues. Trimming cost V 1 base and J 3 bases; bases outside gene matches: 4. In DNA form, the CDR3 reads TGTGCCAGCAGCTTGAAGGGGGCGGACAATCAGCCCCAGCATTTT. Amino acids: CASSLKGADNQPQHF.

The CDR3 sequence: CASSLDGTGWNQPQHF. Written as DNA, the CDR3 is TGTGCCAGCAGCTTGGACGGGACAGGGTGGAATCAGCCCCAGCATTTT. The genes are TRBV5-5 and TRBJ1-5; 9 bases align to TRBD1. V shed 0 bases and J 4 bases; nucleotides not matched to a gene: 5. CDR1 is SGHKS, CDR2 YYEKEE, per germline (reference sequence). This CDR3 has 16 residues.

The chain recombines TRBV10-3 with TRBJ2-3; 9 bases align to TRBD1. The CDR3 has 17 amino acids. Germline loops: CDR1 ENHRY, CDR2 SYGVKD. The V segment lost 0 bases and the J segment 2 bases; nucleotides outside the gene matches: 6. DNA of the CDR3: TGTGCCATCAGTGAGTCGGCTGGGACAGGGTCCACAGATACGCAGTATTTT. Protein product: CAISESAGTGSTDTQYF.

The chain carries TRBV11-3 and TRBJ2-1; 8 bases agree with TRBD2. Trimming took 1 base from V and 9 from J; bases not matched to a gene: 11. This CDR3 comprises 16 residues. Germline V gene data show CDR1 as SGHNT and CDR2 as YENEEA. The CDR3 nucleotides read TGTGCCAGCAGCTTAGGGGCCGGGACTAGTGGAGGTGAGCAGTTCTTC. Residues: CASSLGAGTSGGEQFF.

The rearrangement joins TRBV18 to TRBJ2-1, with 9 bases lining up with TRBD1. The ends lost 3 bases at V and 6 bases at J; junction bases unmatched: 9. Germline lookup yields CDR1 KGHSH and CDR2 LQKENI. CDR3 size: 16 residues. The CDR3 is CASSPYRDRVGNEQFF. The CDR3 DNA follows: TGTGCCAGCTCACCGTACCGGGACAGGGTCGGCAATGAGCAGTTCTTC. The entire variable domain, with the rest obtained from reference TRBV18 and TRBJ2-1, is as follows: NAGVMQNPRHLVRRRGQEARLRCSPMKGHSHVYWYRQLPEEGLKFMVYLQKENIIDESGMPKERFSAEFPKEGPSILRIQQVVRGDSAAYFCASSPYRDRVGNEQFFGPGTRLTVL.

The rearrangement links TRBV19 to TRBJ2-7; 9 nucleotides line up with TRBD2. The V and J ends lost 6 bases and 0 bases, in that order; junction bases with no gene match: 6. The CDR3 sequence is 15 residues long. The germline CDR1 and CDR2 sequences are LNHDA and SQIVND (reference sequence). CDR3 in amino acids: CASSRTSAPSYEQYF. The CDR3 nucleotides read TGTGCCAGTAGCCGGACTAGCGCCCCCTCCTACGAGCAGTACTTC.

This clone was seen a handful of times. The chain joins TRBV5-8 to TRBJ1-1; 9 nucleotides agree with TRBD1. The ends lost 2 bases at V and 0 bases at J; junction bases unmatched: 2. The CDR3 totals 15 residues. CDR1 is SGHTS and CDR2 is YDEGEE in the germline V gene. The CDR3 DNA reads as TGTGCCAGCAGCTTAACAGGGGGCGTGAACACTGAAGCTTTCTTT. Amino acids: CASSLTGGVNTEAFF.

This clone has more than one count but fewer than ten. The chain employs TRBV6-1 and TRBJ1-4, with a weak D call TRBD1 (6 bases). In germline, CDR1 is MNHNS, CDR2 SASEGT. This CDR3 comprises 13 residues. V shed 3 bases and J shed 6 bases, with 8 bases lying between them. The CDR3 nucleotides are TGTGCCAGCAGTGAGGGGGCGCATGAAAAACTGTTTTTT. It yields the protein CASSEGAHEKLFF.

This CDR3 is CAISEGQNGYTF. The CDR3 nucleotides are TGTGCCATCAGTGAGGGACAGAATGGCTACACCTTC. The chain is built from TRBV10-3 and TRBJ1-2; maybe TRBD1 (6 bases). The ends were cut back, 2 bases at V and 6 bases at J, with 7 bases in the middle. CDR1 ENHRY and CDR2 SYGVKD come from the germline V gene. The CDR3 has 12 amino acids.

The chain joins TRBV25-1 to TRBJ1-2, with 7 bases aligning to TRBD1. V shed 3 bases, J shed 8 bases, and the junction held 12 bases outside the gene matches. CDR1 and CDR2 (germline): MGHDK, SYGVNS. CDR3 length: 15 amino acids. The CDR3 sequence: CASSDQGGLISGYTF. The CDR3 region has the DNA TGTGCCAGCAGTGACCAGGGGGGCTTAATATCGGGCTACACCTTC.

The chain has TRBV28 and TRBJ1-2; D unclear. V lost 2 bases, J lost 8 bases, and 12 bases lay in between. Per germline, CDR1 MDHEN and CDR2 SYDVKM. The CDR3 is 13 residues long. This CDR3 reads CASSLSLGGGYTF. Here the CDR3 DNA reads TGTGCCAGCAGTTTAAGCTTAGGAGGGGGCTACACCTTC.

This chain links TRBV7-9 with TRBJ1-1; the D is unclear. The germline V gene has CDR1 SEHNR and CDR2 FQNEAQ (reference sequence). The CDR3 has 15 residues. Trimming took 3 bases from V and 3 from J, leaving 14 bases between them. This CDR3 is CASSFHPVRDTEAFF. The CDR3 region has the DNA TGTGCCAGCAGCTTTCATCCCGTTCGGGACACTGAAGCTTTCTTT. The variable domain in full, with the rest retrieved from reference TRBV7-9 and TRBJ1-1, is DTGVSQNPRHKITKRGQNVTFRCDPISEHNRLYWYRQTLGQGPEFLTYFQNEAQLEKSRLLSDRFSAERPKGSFSTLEIQRTEQGDSAMYLCASSFHPVRDTEAFFGQGTRLTVV.

The J gene is TRBJ2-2, the V gene TRBV2; 8 nucleotides align to TRBD1. Germline trimming cut 5 bases from V and 0 bases from J; bases unmatched to any gene: 5. This CDR3 region has 16 residues. Germline V gives CDR1 SNHLY, CDR2 FYNNEI. CDR3 coding DNA: TGTGCCAGCAGTAATTCAGGGGGCGCGAACACCGGGGAGCTGTTTTTT. Translated, it gives CASSNSGGANTGELFF.